These 26 T cell receptor beta chains share one sample of origin, sequenced in a study of T cell responses to AZD1222 COVID-19 vaccine. This table comes from immunoSEQ multiplex PCR, and its TCRdb copy is limited to in-frame clones, with some not included. The data hold approximately 140,000 clones, with about 91% observed a single time. Sequenced material: peripheral blood, taken on day 0 of AZD1222 vaccination. The receptors were sampled from an adult in good health.

V usage is TRBV28 and J usage is TRBJ1-5; D is uncertain. The CDR3 extends over 12 amino acids. Germline lookup yields CDR1 MDHEN and CDR2 SYDVKM. Trimming took off 6 bases at V and 3 bases at J, with 6 bases between the two ends. The CDR3 DNA follows: TGTGCCAGCAGGGCAGCCAATCAGCCCCAGCATTTT. This sequence encodes CASRAANQPQHF.

The V gene is TRBV7-2, the J gene TRBJ2-3; 12 positions agree with TRBD2. Germline CDR1 is SGHTA and CDR2 is FQGNSA. V shed 5 bases and J 5 bases; nucleotides not matched to a gene: 5. The CDR3 totals 15 residues. DNA for the CDR3: TGTGCCAGCAGCCATGGACTAGCGGGAAGAGATACGCAGTATTTT. Protein product: CASSHGLAGRDTQYF.

This rearrangement joins TRBV4-1 to TRBJ2-7; the D gene is possibly TRBD2 (5 bases). This CDR3 comprises 14 residues. Trimming took off 6 bases at V and 0 bases at J, with 12 bases between the two ends. Germline V gene lookup returns CDR1 MGHRA and CDR2 YSYEKL. CDR3 sequence reads: CASRSLSGSYEQYF. CDR3 sequence (DNA): TGCGCCAGCAGATCCCTCAGCGGCTCCTACGAGCAGTACTTC.

The J gene is TRBJ1-5, the V gene TRBV15; unclear D gene. V was pared by 3 bases and J by 4 bases, with 4 bases between. The CDR3 sequence is 12 residues long. Germline loops: CDR1 LNHNV, CDR2 YYDKDF (reference sequence). The chain's CDR3 is CATSSANQPQHF. The DNA of the CDR3 is TGTGCCACCAGCAGCGCTAATCAGCCCCAGCATTTT.

The V gene is TRBV11-3, the J gene TRBJ1-3; no firm D call. CDR1 and CDR2 from the germline V gene are SGHNT and YENEEA. Trimming cost V 2 bases and J 2 bases, with 10 bases left between them. The CDR3 totals 15 residues. CDR3 loop: CASSLNGNPGNTIYF. The CDR3 DNA reads TGTGCCAGCAGCTTAAACGGCAACCCTGGAAACACCATATATTTT.

The chain joins TRBV6-4 to TRBJ2-1; D not resolved. The CDR3 length is 16 residues. The germline V and J ends were trimmed by 0 bases and 3 bases, with 12 bases remaining between them. Germline V gene data show CDR1 as MRHNA and CDR2 as SNTAGT. CDR3 nucleotide sequence: TGTGCCAGCAGTGACTCGCAGAGAGCCCGCTACAATGAGCAGTTCTTC. It encodes CASSDSQRARYNEQFF.

The chain joins TRBV11-3 to TRBJ2-7, with D perhaps TRBD2 (5 bases). The CDR3 length is 13 residues. Trimming took 5 bases from V and 5 from J, leaving 13 bases between them. The germline gives CDR1 SGHNT, CDR2 YENEEA. CDR3 nucleotide sequence: TGTGCCAGCAGCCCGTTCCGGGGTGACGAGCAGTACTTC. Encoded protein: CASSPFRGDEQYF.

This clone was observed a handful of times. CDR3 DNA sequence: TGTGCCAGCAGTGGGGCGAGGACAGGGGCTTCACCCCTCCACTTT. Translation: CASSGARTGASPLHF. The chain carries TRBV2 and TRBJ1-6; 9 bases match TRBD1. This CDR3 is built from 15 residues. V was clipped by 4 bases and J by 9 bases; unmatched bases: 7. CDR1 SNHLY and CDR2 FYNNEI come from the germline V gene. Based on the CDR3 plus reference TRBV2 and TRBJ1-6, the full variable domain is EPEVTQTPSHQVTQMGQEVILRCVPISNHLYFYWYRQILGQKVEFLVSFYNNEISEKSEIFDDQFSVERPDGSNFTLKIRSTKLEDSAMYFCASSGARTGASPLHFGNGTRLTVT.

The chain employs TRBV29-1 and TRBJ1-5; no clear D. V lost 5 bases and J lost 1, with 15 bases in between. The CDR3 loop spans 15 amino acids. Germline V gives CDR1 SQVTM, CDR2 ANQGSEA. CDR3 loop: CSVSRQAGSNQPQHF. The CDR3 bases are TGCAGCGTTTCCCGACAAGCCGGGAGCAATCAGCCCCAGCATTTT. The full variable domain, in which reference TRBV29-1 and TRBJ1-5 provide the parts outside the CDR3, is SAVISQKPSRDICQRGTSLTIQCQVDSQVTMMFWYRQQPGQSLTLIATANQGSEATYESGFVIDKFPISRPNLTFSTLTVSNMSPEDSSIYLCSVSRQAGSNQPQHFGDGTRLSIL.

The rearrangement links TRBV19 to TRBJ1-6; D gene ambiguous. V was trimmed by 4 bases and J by 7 bases, leaving 11 bases between them. The CDR3 extends over 14 amino acids. Germline V lookup: CDR1 LNHDA, CDR2 SQIVND (reference sequence). CDR3 sequence (DNA): TGTGCCAGTAGTACAGGACGGGAGAATTCACCCCTCCACTTT. The encoded protein is CASSTGRENSPLHF.

J is TRBJ2-1 and V is TRBV28; 12 bases are shared with TRBD2. This CDR3 region has 18 residues. V was pared by 5 bases and J by 5 bases, with 13 bases of the junction left unmatched. Germline V CDR1 and CDR2: MDHEN, SYDVKM. CDR3 sequence reads: CASSTRIMWTSGDNEQFF. The CDR3 DNA reads TGTGCCAGCAGTACGCGGATAATGTGGACTAGCGGGGACAATGAGCAGTTCTTC.

The rearrangement links TRBV9 to TRBJ1-1; no reliable D call. The V end was cut by 3 bases, the J end by 5 bases, with 20 bases between. The CDR3 is 16 amino acids. Germline V CDR1 and CDR2: SGDLS, YYNGEE. CDR3 residues: CASSAPLGFQGTEAFF. The CDR3 DNA reads TGTGCCAGCAGCGCCCCGCTTGGATTTCAAGGGACTGAAGCTTTCTTT.

This clone was observed once. The CDR3 region has the DNA TGCGCCAGCAGCCAAGATTCAGCAGGCTACAATGAGCAGTTCTTC. Its protein product is CASSQDSAGYNEQFF. The V gene is TRBV4-3, the J gene TRBJ2-1; D is undetermined. The CDR3 has 15 amino acids. Germline V gene data show CDR1 as LGHNA and CDR2 as YSLEER. Trimming stripped 0 bases from V and 3 bases from J, with 9 bases between.

The chain uses TRBV27 and TRBJ1-5; the D is unclear. The CDR3 covers 15 residues. Trimming took 9 bases from V and 1 from J, leaving 16 bases between them. Germline lookup yields CDR1 MNHEY and CDR2 SMNVEV (reference sequence). CDR3 residues: CASIAIGKSNQPQHF. For the CDR3, the DNA is TGTGCCAGTATAGCGATAGGGAAGAGCAATCAGCCCCAGCATTTT.

The chain links TRBV7-2 to TRBJ1-2; D may be TRBD1 (5 bases). The V end lost 1 base, the J end lost 0 bases, and 12 bases lay between the germline ends. This CDR3 is 16 amino acids long. CDR1 is SGHTA, CDR2 FQGNSA, per germline. DNA of the CDR3: TGTGCCAGCAGCTTAGTGGCAGGGAATGCTAACTATGGCTACACCTTC. Its translation: CASSLVAGNANYGYTF.

V is TRBV6-6 and J is TRBJ2-7; TRBD2 might be the D (6 bases). Germline values: CDR1 MNHNY, CDR2 SVGAGI (reference sequence). V lost 0 bases, J lost 2 bases, and 14 bases lay in between. The CDR3 consists of 16 residues. The chain's CDR3 is CASSYSVSAGPYEQYF. CDR3 DNA sequence: TGTGCCAGCAGTTACTCAGTGTCTGCGGGACCCTACGAGCAGTACTTC.

This sequence joins TRBV6-1 and TRBJ1-5; a weak D match, TRBD1 (5 bases). The CDR3 is made up of 17 amino acids. Trimming removed 0 bases at V and 2 bases at J, with 14 bases between. Per the germline V gene, CDR1 is MNHNS and CDR2 is SASEGT. The CDR3 is CASSEALRGKGNQPQHF. CDR3 bases: TGTGCCAGCAGTGAAGCGCTGCGGGGGAAGGGCAATCAGCCCCAGCATTTT.

DNA for the CDR3: TGTGCCAGCAGCTTCCCGCTCGAAGAGACCCAGTACTTC. It is translated as CASSFPLEETQYF. The genes are TRBV7-3 and TRBJ2-5; D ambiguous. Germline lookup yields CDR1 SGHTA and CDR2 FQGTGA. Trimming removed 3 bases from V and 3 bases from J, with 8 bases in between. This CDR3 region has 13 residues.

The sample holds a few counts of this clone. V gene TRBV10-1 combines with J gene TRBJ2-7; 8 bases map to TRBD1. Germline CDR1 reads WNHNN; CDR2 reads SYGVQD (reference sequence). The CDR3 runs to 15 residues. The J segment lost 4 bases and the V segment lost 5 bases, leaving 10 bases of the junction unmatched. The CDR3 bases are TGCGCCAGCAGTCCCTCAGGGGGCGCTTCATACGAGCAGTACTTC. It is translated as CASSPSGGASYEQYF.

The chain uses TRBV7-9 and TRBJ1-5, with 8 bases identical to TRBD1. The V and J ends lost 5 bases and 7 bases, in that order; junction bases with no gene match: 7. Germline loops: CDR1 SEHNR, CDR2 FQNEAQ (reference sequence). The CDR3 is 14 residues long. CDR3 amino acids: CASSEPDREQPQHF. For the CDR3, the DNA is TGTGCCAGCAGCGAACCGGACAGGGAGCAGCCCCAGCATTTT.

The chain links TRBV6-2 or TRBV6-3 to TRBJ2-1, with 12 positions matching TRBD2. The CDR3 runs 15 residues. V lost 6 bases to trimming and J lost 5 bases; unmatched junction nucleotides: 5. Germline V gene sequence: CDR1 MNHEY, CDR2 SVGEGT. The CDR3 loop reads CASSSGLAGHNEQFF. CDR3 nucleotide sequence: TGTGCCAGCAGCAGCGGACTAGCGGGGCACAATGAGCAGTTCTTC.

The V call is TRBV5-4, the J call TRBJ1-1; 12 bases align to TRBD1. From germline, CDR1 is SGHNT and CDR2 YYREEE (reference sequence). The CDR3 sequence is 16 residues long. Trimming cost V 3 bases and J 1 base; bases outside gene matches: 4. The CDR3 sequence: CASSYGTGGPNTEAFF. The CDR3 DNA follows: TGTGCCAGCAGCTACGGGACAGGGGGCCCGAACACTGAAGCTTTCTTT.

The chain joins TRBV2 to TRBJ2-7; TRBD1 is a possible D gene (6 bases). Germline loops: CDR1 SNHLY, CDR2 FYNNEI. Trimming pared 8 bases from V and 3 bases from J, leaving 14 bases between. The CDR3 is 13 residues long. The CDR3 spells CASGGRGLYEQYF. CDR3 DNA: TGTGCCAGCGGGGGCAGGGGCCTCTACGAGCAGTACTTC.

V usage is TRBV11-3 and J usage is TRBJ1-1, with D perhaps TRBD1 (6 bases). Trimming removed 4 bases from V and 4 bases from J, with 7 bases in between. The CDR3 runs to 12 residues. Germline assignment: CDR1 SGHNT and CDR2 YENEEA. In nucleotides, the CDR3 is TGTGCCAGCAGCTCAGGGGCCACTGAAGCTTTCTTT. Protein: CASSSGATEAFF. The variable domain in full, with the rest retrieved from reference TRBV11-3 and TRBJ1-1, is EAGVVQSPRYKIIEKKQPVAFWCNPISGHNTLYWYLQNLGQGPELLIRYENEEAVDDSQLPKDRFSAERLKGVDSTLKIQPAELGDSAVYLCASSSGATEAFFGQGTRLTVV.

The chain carries TRBV11-2 and TRBJ2-1; 8 nucleotides align to TRBD2. The CDR3 contains 15 residues. The V gene end was trimmed by 7 bases and the J gene end by 5 bases; junction bases not matched to a gene: 10. From germline, CDR1 is SGHAT and CDR2 FQNNGV. DNA for the CDR3: TGTGCCAGCACCCTTAGCGGGATATCCAACAATGAGCAGTTCTTC. Residues: CASTLSGISNNEQFF.

Points on this clone: Germline is not matched at one junction end, which may reflect a read error. The chain has TRBV7-7 and TRBJ2-2, with D tentatively TRBD2 (7 bases). The CDR3 loop spans 15 amino acids. Germline V lookup: CDR1 SSHAT, CDR2 FNYEAQ (reference sequence). The CDR3 spells CASSLRGGNTGELFF. The CDR3 bases are TGTGCTAGCAGCCTCCGCGGGGGCAACACCGGGGAGCTGTTTTTT.